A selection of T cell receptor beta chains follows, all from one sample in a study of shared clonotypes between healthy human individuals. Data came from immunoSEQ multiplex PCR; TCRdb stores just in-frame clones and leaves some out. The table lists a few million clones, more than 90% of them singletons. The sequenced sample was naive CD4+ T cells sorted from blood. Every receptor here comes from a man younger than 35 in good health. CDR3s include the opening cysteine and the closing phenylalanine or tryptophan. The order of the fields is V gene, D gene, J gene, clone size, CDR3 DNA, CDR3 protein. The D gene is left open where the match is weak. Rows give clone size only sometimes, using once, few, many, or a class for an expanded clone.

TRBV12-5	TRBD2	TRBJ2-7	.	TGTGCTAGTGGCCCCGGCCTAGCGGGAGTCGACGAGCAGTACTTC	CASGPGLAGVDEQYF
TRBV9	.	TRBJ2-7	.	TGTGCCAGCAGCGTAGTCGCCCAGTCCTACGAGCAGTACTTC	CASSVVAQSYEQYF
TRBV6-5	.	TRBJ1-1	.	TGTGCCAGCAGTAAGAGGGAAATGAACACTGAAGCTTTCTTT	CASSKREMNTEAFF
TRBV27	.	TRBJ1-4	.	TGTGCCAGCAGTTTGTTGCCCTACGCAACTAATGAAAAACTGTTTTTT	CASSLLPYATNEKLFF
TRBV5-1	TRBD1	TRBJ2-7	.	TGCGCCAGCAGCTTTACGACAGGGTCTAACGAGCAGTACTTC	CASSFTTGSNEQYF
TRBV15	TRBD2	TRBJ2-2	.	TGTGCCACCAGCAGAGGTAGACTAGCGGGAATGACCGGGGAGCTGTTTTTT	CATSRGRLAGMTGELFF
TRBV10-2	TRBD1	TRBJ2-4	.	TGCGCCAGCAGTGAGTCGGTGTACAGGGGAGCCAAAAACATTCAGTACTTC	CASSESVYRGAKNIQYF
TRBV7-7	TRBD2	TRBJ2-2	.	TGTGCTAGCAGCCGCGGGGAGGGCACCGGGGAGCTGTTTTTT	CASSRGEGTGELFF
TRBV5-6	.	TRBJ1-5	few	TGTGCCAGCAGCTTGGGTCAGACTAGCAATCAGCCCCAGCATTTT	CASSLGQTSNQPQHF
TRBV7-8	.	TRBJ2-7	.	TGTGCCAGCAGCTTAGATCGGGTCCGAGAGCAGTACTTC	CASSLDRVREQYF
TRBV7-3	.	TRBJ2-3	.	TGTGCCAGCAGCCGAATAGCGCCCAGCACAGATACGCAGTATTTT	CASSRIAPSTDTQYF
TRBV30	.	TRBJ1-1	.	TGTGCCTGGAGTGGTGCCGCTGAAGCTTTCTTT	CAWSGAAEAFF
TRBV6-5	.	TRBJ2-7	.	TGTGCCAGCAGTAACAGTCACGAGCAGTACTTC	CASSNSHEQYF
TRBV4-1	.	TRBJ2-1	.	TGCGCCAGCAGCCAAAGGGACGGTGAGCAGTTCTTC	CASSQRDGEQFF